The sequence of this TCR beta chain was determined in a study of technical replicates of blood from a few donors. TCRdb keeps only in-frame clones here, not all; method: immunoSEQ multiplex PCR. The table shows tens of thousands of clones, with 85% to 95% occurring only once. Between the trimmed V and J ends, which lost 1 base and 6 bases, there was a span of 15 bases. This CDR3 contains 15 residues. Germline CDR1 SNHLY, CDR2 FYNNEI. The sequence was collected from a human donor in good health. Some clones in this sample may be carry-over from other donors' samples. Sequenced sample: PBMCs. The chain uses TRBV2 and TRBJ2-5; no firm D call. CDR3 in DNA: TGTGCCAGCAGTGAAGTTCAGGCCTCCTGGAAGACCCAGTACTTC. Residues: CASSEVQASWKTQYF.